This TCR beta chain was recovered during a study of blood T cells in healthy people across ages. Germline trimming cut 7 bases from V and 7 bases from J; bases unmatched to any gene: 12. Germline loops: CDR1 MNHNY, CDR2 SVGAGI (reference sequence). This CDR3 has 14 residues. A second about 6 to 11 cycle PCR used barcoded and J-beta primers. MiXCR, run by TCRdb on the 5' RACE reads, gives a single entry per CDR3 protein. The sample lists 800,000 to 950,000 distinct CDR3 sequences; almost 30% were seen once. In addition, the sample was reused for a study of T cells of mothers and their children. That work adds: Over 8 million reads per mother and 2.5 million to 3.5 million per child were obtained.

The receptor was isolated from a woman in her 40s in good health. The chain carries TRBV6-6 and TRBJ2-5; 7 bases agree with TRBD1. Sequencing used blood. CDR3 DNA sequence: TGTGCCAGCATTAAGGGGGCTAGCCAGGGGACCCAGTACTTC. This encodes CASIKGASQGTQYF.